This entry lists 31 T cell receptor beta chains sequenced from one sample in a study of T cell changes during pregnancy in multiple sclerosis. TCRdb's copy holds only in-frame clones and misses some; the assay was immunoSEQ multiplex PCR. The table includes about 38,000 clones, 91% detected once. Here the sequenced sample was CD8+ T cells from peripheral blood mononuclear cells, taken in the second trimester of pregnancy. These receptors originate from a female donor with multiple sclerosis, enrolled in a pregnancy study.

The chain joins TRBV9 to TRBJ1-1, with 7 bases identical to TRBD1. Germline loops: CDR1 SGDLS, CDR2 YYNGEE. There are 14 residues in the CDR3. V lost 3 bases to trimming and J lost 0 bases; unmatched junction nucleotides: 2. CDR3 sequence (DNA): TGTGCCAGCAGCGAACAGGGGCTGAACACTGAAGCTTTCTTT. It yields the protein CASSEQGLNTEAFF.

The V and J genes are TRBV27 and TRBJ2-1; 8 bases are shared with TRBD2. The V gene end was trimmed by 4 bases and the J gene end by 5 bases; junction bases not matched to a gene: 7. The V gene's germline CDR1 is MNHEY and CDR2 SMNVEV (reference sequence). The CDR3 runs 15 residues. Written as DNA, the CDR3 is TGTGCCAGCAGTTCCGGGGCTAGCGGGCACAATGAGCAGTTCTTC. This encodes CASSSGASGHNEQFF.

The CDR3 sequence: CAWRTAQETQYF. CDR3 DNA: TGTGCCTGGAGGACAGCTCAAGAGACCCAGTACTTC. The V gene is TRBV30, the J gene TRBJ2-5, with D perhaps TRBD1 (5 bases). The germline V and J ends were trimmed by 3 bases and 2 bases, with 7 bases remaining between them. CDR1 is GTSNPN, CDR2 SVGIG, per germline (reference sequence). This CDR3 has 12 residues.

The chain joins TRBV6-5 to TRBJ1-1; TRBD1 agrees at 7 bases. With 5 bases clipped from V and 2 bases from J, the junction kept 8 bases outside the gene matches. The CDR3 has 15 residues. Germline CDR1 MNHEY, CDR2 SVGAGI. Written as DNA, the CDR3 is TGTGCCAGCAGTACGGGACAGTTTTATAACACTGAAGCTTTCTTT. Encoded protein: CASSTGQFYNTEAFF.

This chain uses TRBV9 with TRBJ1-2, with D possibly being TRBD1 (6 bases). Germline V gives CDR1 SGDLS, CDR2 YYNGEE. V dropped 1 base and J dropped 4 bases, with 14 bases sitting between them. The length of the CDR3 is 15 residues. CDR3 DNA: TGTGCCAGCAGCGTATATCAGGGGCGAAGCTATGGCTACACCTTC. It codes for CASSVYQGRSYGYTF.

The chain links TRBV11-2 to TRBJ2-1, with 11 bases that match TRBD2. CDR3 size: 19 residues. Per the germline V gene, CDR1 is SGHAT and CDR2 is FQNNGV. With 1 base clipped from V and 0 bases from J, the junction kept 8 bases outside the gene matches. The CDR3 DNA reads as TGTGCCAGCAGCTTAGTCCCGTTTAGCGGGAGGGCCTCCTACAATGAGCAGTTCTTC. Protein sequence: CASSLVPFSGRASYNEQFF.

This rearrangement joins TRBV5-1 to TRBJ1-2; possible D gene TRBD1, 5 bases. Trimming cost V 2 bases and J 6 bases, with 8 bases left between them. CDR3 length: 12 amino acids. Germline CDR1 is SGHRS and CDR2 is YFSETQ. CDR3 nucleotide sequence: TGCGCCAGCAGCTTTGGGGCGGATGGCTACACCTTC. This gives the protein CASSFGADGYTF.

This sequence joins TRBV7-6 and TRBJ2-7, with TRBD1 identical over 9 bases. Looked up from germline, CDR1 is SGHVS and CDR2 is FNYEAQ. V was pared by 5 bases and J by 2 bases, with 7 bases of the junction left unmatched. This CDR3 is built from 15 residues. The CDR3 nucleotides are TGTGCCAGCAGCGGGACAGGGATAGGGGCCTACGAGCAGTACTTC. Residues: CASSGTGIGAYEQYF.

The rearrangement links TRBV30 to TRBJ2-3; 9 bases align to TRBD2. The germline V gene encodes CDR1 GTSNPN and CDR2 SVGIG (reference sequence). Trimming took 2 bases from V and 5 from J; bases not matched to a gene: 20. The CDR3 is 19 residues long. The CDR3 nucleotides read TGTGCCTGGAGTTCCTTGGGTAGCGGGGGCCCCGGTCGGCGAGATACGCAGTATTTT. It is translated as CAWSSLGSGGPGRRDTQYF.

The chain links TRBV28 to TRBJ1-4, with D uncertain. This CDR3 contains 15 residues. Germline CDR1 reads MDHEN; CDR2 reads SYDVKM. V was cut by 6 bases and J by 4 bases, with 15 bases left in between. CDR3 nucleotide sequence: TGTGCCAGCAGAGACGGGAGATCAATTAATGAAAAACTGTTTTTT. Translation: CASRDGRSINEKLFF.

The chain uses TRBV27 and TRBJ2-7, with D maybe TRBD2 (6 bases). The CDR3 spans 12 residues. V was cut by 8 bases and J by 6 bases, with 14 bases left in between. From germline, CDR1 is MNHEY and CDR2 SMNVEV (reference sequence). The CDR3 region has the DNA TGTGCCAGCGGCGGGATGATCGGCGAGCAGTACTTC. Protein sequence: CASGGMIGEQYF.

V and J are TRBV9 and TRBJ1-4, with D unresolved. This CDR3 region has 15 residues. V was trimmed by 4 bases and J by 1 base, leaving 11 bases between them. CDR1 is SGDLS, CDR2 YYNGEE, per germline. The CDR3 nucleotides are TGTGCCAGCAGCAGAGGGTTCGAAACTAATGAAAAACTGTTTTTT. Its protein product is CASSRGFETNEKLFF.

The chain couples TRBV27 to TRBJ2-1; the match to TRBD2 covers 8 bases. CDR3 length: 14 amino acids. Trimming cost V 6 bases and J 4 bases; bases outside gene matches: 5. Germline CDR1 and CDR2: MNHEY and SMNVEV (reference sequence). CDR3 sequence: CASSSGGDYNEQFF. CDR3 nucleotide sequence: TGTGCCAGCAGCAGCGGGGGCGATTACAATGAGCAGTTCTTC.

The count of this clone is one. V gene TRBV6-6 combines with J gene TRBJ2-1; a weak D match, TRBD2 (6 bases). Germline V gives CDR1 MNHNY, CDR2 SVGAGI (reference sequence). The CDR3 contains 12 residues. V lost 10 bases to trimming and J lost 3 bases, with 10 bases between them. The CDR3 here is CATGGVYNEQFF. In DNA form, the CDR3 reads TGTGCCACTGGCGGGGTCTACAATGAGCAGTTCTTC.

The V call is TRBV13, the J call TRBJ2-1; 9 bases agree with TRBD1. In germline, CDR1 is PRHDT, CDR2 FYEKMQ (reference sequence). J gave up 9 bases and V 0 bases, and 9 bases lay outside the gene matches. The CDR3 extends over 16 amino acids. DNA for the CDR3: TGTGCCAGCAGCTTAGGGGGACAGGGCTCTTTAGTTGAGCAGTTCTTC. Translation gives CASSLGGQGSLVEQFF.

The V gene is TRBV6-5, the J gene TRBJ1-4; D is undetermined. Germline V lookup: CDR1 MNHEY, CDR2 SVGAGI. The V gene lost 5 bases and the J gene lost 5 bases, with 12 bases spanning the gap. The CDR3 loop spans 14 amino acids. The CDR3 DNA follows: TGTGCCAGCAGTCGCGACGGGGAAAATGAAAAACTGTTTTTT. Translation gives CASSRDGENEKLFF.

In this sample, this clone is medium-sized. The gene calls are TRBV4-3 and TRBJ2-2; D may be TRBD1 (6 bases). Germline CDR1 is LGHNA and CDR2 is YSLEER. Trimming shortened V by 2 bases and J by 4 bases, and 14 bases separated the two germline ends. The CDR3 is 16 residues long. The CDR3 DNA sequence: TGCGCCAGCAGCCAATTTTTGGACAGCTTCACCGGGGAGCTGTTTTTT. It specifies CASSQFLDSFTGELFF.

The rearrangement uses TRBV14 and TRBJ1-4; the D gene is possibly TRBD1 (5 bases). V shed 4 bases and J shed 3 bases, with 12 bases lying between them. CDR3 length equals 15 residues. Per the germline V gene, CDR1 is SGHDN and CDR2 is FVKESK. The CDR3 reads CASSPLGPANEKLFF. As DNA, the CDR3 is TGTGCCAGCAGCCCCCTGGGGCCTGCTAATGAAAAACTGTTTTTT. The complete variable domain, with remaining parts taken from reference TRBV14 and TRBJ1-4, reads EAGVTQFPSHSVIEKGQTVTLRCDPISGHDNLYWYRRVMGKEIKFLLHFVKESKQDESGMPNNRFLAERTGGTYSTLKVQPAELEDSGVYFCASSPLGPANEKLFFGSGTQLSVL.

This chain links TRBV7-6 with TRBJ2-4; weak D call: TRBD2 (6 bases). V shed 5 bases and J shed 6 bases, with 17 bases lying between them. The germline V gene has CDR1 SGHVS and CDR2 FNYEAQ. CDR3 length equals 15 residues. CDR3 sequence (DNA): TGTGCCAGCAGCCTTAGGGCGGCGGAGGGAAACATTCAGTACTTC. Its translation: CASSLRAAEGNIQYF.

The V gene is TRBV10-3, the J gene TRBJ1-2, with 7 positions matching TRBD1. V was pared by 11 bases and J by 2 bases, with 8 bases of the junction left unmatched. The CDR3 totals 13 residues. Germline CDR1 ENHRY, CDR2 SYGVKD. The CDR3 DNA reads TGTGCCGGCTACAGGGGAGAAAACTATGGCTACACCTTC. Protein product: CAGYRGENYGYTF.

The chain carries TRBV27 and TRBJ1-1; unclear D gene. The CDR3 spans 14 residues. Trimming left V 7 bases short and J 2 bases short, with 14 bases between. Germline V lookup: CDR1 MNHEY, CDR2 SMNVEV (reference sequence). CDR3 in DNA: TGTGCCAGCAAGTATCCAGGCCCTAACACTGAAGCTTTCTTT. Its protein product is CASKYPGPNTEAFF.

The CDR3 nucleotides are TGCAGCGCCCCGGGGGGTCTGGGTGGGAGTTGGACCTACAATGAGCAGTTCTTC. Translating gives CSAPGGLGGSWTYNEQFF. J is TRBJ2-1 and V is TRBV29-1; the match to TRBD2 covers 7 bases. V gave up 7 bases and J gave up 2 bases; unmatched junction bases: 20. This CDR3 is 18 amino acids long. Per the germline V gene, CDR1 is SQVTM and CDR2 is ANQGSEA.

The rearrangement links TRBV27 to TRBJ2-1, with D perhaps TRBD2 (6 bases). Trimming left V 10 bases short and J 10 bases short, with 20 bases between. Looked up from germline, CDR1 is MNHEY and CDR2 is SMNVEV (reference sequence). The CDR3 extends over 13 amino acids. The chain's CDR3 is CANSRGDSEEQFF. CDR3 bases: TGTGCCAACTCACGAGGGGACTCCGAGGAGCAGTTCTTC.

This clone was seen just once. The chain is built from TRBV7-6 and TRBJ1-6, with 7 nucleotides matching TRBD1. Germline V CDR1 and CDR2: SGHVS, FNYEAQ. V trimming: 5 bases; J trimming: 7 bases; junction bases outside the gene matches: 8. This CDR3 comprises 15 residues. DNA for the CDR3: TGTGCCAGCAGCCCCCGGGACAGCTTCAATTCACCCCTCCACTTT. It encodes CASSPRDSFNSPLHF.

This chain connects TRBV9 to TRBJ1-2; D is possibly TRBD1 (6 bases). V lost 3 bases and J 4 bases, leaving 13 bases between the germline ends. The CDR3 contains 14 residues. Per the germline V gene, CDR1 is SGDLS and CDR2 is YYNGEE. For the CDR3, the DNA is TGTGCCAGCAGCGCCGCACAGGGCGGCTATGGCTACACCTTC. Amino acid sequence: CASSAAQGGYGYTF. The full variable domain, completed using reference TRBV9 and TRBJ1-2, is DSGVTQTPKHLITATGQRVTLRCSPRSGDLSVYWYQQSLDQGLQFLIQYYNGEERAKGNILERFSAQQFPDLHSELNLSSLELGDSALYFCASSAAQGGYGYTFGSGTRLTVV.

This clone was counted between two and nine times. The genes are TRBV9 and TRBJ1-1; D might be TRBD1 (6 bases). The germline V gene has CDR1 SGDLS and CDR2 YYNGEE. The CDR3 is made up of 15 amino acids. V was shortened by 0 bases and J by 3 bases, with 12 bases between the two germline ends. CDR3 sequence: CASSVVGTMDTEAFF. DNA for the CDR3: TGTGCCAGCAGCGTAGTTGGGACAATGGACACTGAAGCTTTCTTT.

A remark on this clone: The CDR3 does not end in the conserved phenylalanine or tryptophan, so this is likely a read error. The chain links TRBV19 to TRBJ2-7; 10 positions agree with TRBD1. The CDR3 loop spans 14 amino acids. V lost 6 bases, J lost 2 bases, and 4 bases stayed unmatched. Germline V gene data show CDR1 as LNHDA and CDR2 as SQIVND (reference sequence). The CDR3 region is CASSPGQGAYEQYL. The CDR3 DNA reads TGTGCCAGTAGCCCAGGACAGGGGGCCTACGAGCAGTACCTC.

The chain links TRBV19 to TRBJ2-7; 9 bases are shared with TRBD2. Germline CDR1 and CDR2: LNHDA and SQIVND (reference sequence). V shed 4 bases, J shed 4 bases, and the junction held 11 bases outside the gene matches. CDR3 length equals 16 residues. The CDR3 coding sequence is TGTGCCAGTAGTACTTATCCGGGACTAGCCCTTTACGAGCAGTACTTC. It is translated as CASSTYPGLALYEQYF.

The J gene is TRBJ2-1, the V gene TRBV27; tentative D call: TRBD2 (6 bases). CDR3 size: 14 residues. Between the trimmed V and J ends, which lost 2 bases and 3 bases, there was a span of 8 bases. Germline V CDR1 and CDR2: MNHEY, SMNVEV (reference sequence). The CDR3 DNA reads as TGTGCCAGCAGTTTAGGAGGGTTCTACAATGAGCAGTTCTTC. Translated, it gives CASSLGGFYNEQFF.

This clone was seen a few times. The chain carries TRBV5-8 and TRBJ1-1; D uncertain. The CDR3 runs to 15 residues. CDR1 is SGHTS and CDR2 is YDEGEE in the germline V gene. Trimming took off 3 bases at V and 3 bases at J, with 15 bases between the two ends. The CDR3 loop reads CASSYGRGRDTEAFF. The DNA for the CDR3 is TGTGCCAGCAGCTATGGTCGGGGTCGGGACACTGAAGCTTTCTTT.

The chain links TRBV5-1 to TRBJ2-3; 7 bases are a match to TRBD1. The V and J ends lost 2 bases and 3 bases, in that order; junction bases with no gene match: 6. Germline-derived CDR1 and CDR2 are SGHRS and YFSETQ. The CDR3 consists of 15 residues. The CDR3 nucleotides read TGCGCCAGCAGCTTTAACAGGGGCCCAACAGATACGCAGTATTTT. It encodes CASSFNRGPTDTQYF.